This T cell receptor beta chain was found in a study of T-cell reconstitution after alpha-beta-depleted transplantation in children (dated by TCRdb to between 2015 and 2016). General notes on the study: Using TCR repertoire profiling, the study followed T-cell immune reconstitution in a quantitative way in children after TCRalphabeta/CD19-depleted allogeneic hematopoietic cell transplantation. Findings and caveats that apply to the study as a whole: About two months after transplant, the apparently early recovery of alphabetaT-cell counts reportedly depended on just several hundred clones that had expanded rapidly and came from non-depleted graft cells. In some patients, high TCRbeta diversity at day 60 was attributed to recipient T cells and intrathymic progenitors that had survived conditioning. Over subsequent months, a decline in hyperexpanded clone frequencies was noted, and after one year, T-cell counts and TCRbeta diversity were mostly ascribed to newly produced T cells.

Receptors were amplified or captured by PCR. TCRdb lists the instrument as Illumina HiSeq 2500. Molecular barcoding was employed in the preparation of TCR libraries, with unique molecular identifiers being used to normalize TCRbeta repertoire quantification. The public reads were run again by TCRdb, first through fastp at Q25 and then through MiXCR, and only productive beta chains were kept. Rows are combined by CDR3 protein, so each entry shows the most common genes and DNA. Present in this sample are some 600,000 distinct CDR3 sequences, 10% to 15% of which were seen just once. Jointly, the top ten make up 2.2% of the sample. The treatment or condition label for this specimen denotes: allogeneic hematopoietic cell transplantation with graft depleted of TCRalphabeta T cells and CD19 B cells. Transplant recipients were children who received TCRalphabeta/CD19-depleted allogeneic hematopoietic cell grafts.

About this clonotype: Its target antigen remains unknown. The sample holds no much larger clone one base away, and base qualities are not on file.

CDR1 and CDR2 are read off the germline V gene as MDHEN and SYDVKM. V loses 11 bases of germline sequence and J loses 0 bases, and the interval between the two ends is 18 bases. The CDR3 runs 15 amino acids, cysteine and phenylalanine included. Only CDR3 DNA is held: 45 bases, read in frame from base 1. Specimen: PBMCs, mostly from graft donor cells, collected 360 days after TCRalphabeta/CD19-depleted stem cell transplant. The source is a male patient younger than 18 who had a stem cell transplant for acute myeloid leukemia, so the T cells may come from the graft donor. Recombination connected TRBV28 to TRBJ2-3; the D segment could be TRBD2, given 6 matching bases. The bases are TGTGCCTCCTCAGGACTATGGGACAGCACAGATACGCAGTATTTT. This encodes CASSGLWDSTDTQYF.